The sequence of this T cell receptor (beta chain) was determined in a study of early T cells in non-severe SARS-CoV-2 infection. Study-level information: The chains were unpaired, and the sequenced material was bulk RNA from unsorted whole blood. Study-level findings and limits: Matches to VDJdb favored anti-spike CD8 responses and missed private and CD4 specificities.

Researchers tagged individual cDNA molecules with unique molecular identifiers. Via MiXCR, TCRdb re-called the 5' RACE reads, giving one row per CDR3 protein. The table lists more than 30,000 distinct CDR3 sequences, approximately 7.1% of them singletons. The CDR3 covers 18 residues. Germline lookup yields CDR1 SGHTA and CDR2 FQGNSA. V gave up 2 bases and J gave up 8 bases; unmatched junction bases: 16. Many counts were recorded for this clonotype. Its target is not known. This chain joins TRBV7-2 and TRBJ2-4; 9 bases line up with TRBD1. The sample consisted of whole blood, taken at baseline. This receptor was obtained from an adult who was a healthcare worker with PCR-confirmed SARS-CoV-2 infection or an uninfected control (not recorded which). DNA of the CDR3: TGTGCCAGCAGCTTAACTCCTCCCGGGACAGGGATGGGGGACATTCAGTACTTC. Translated, it gives CASSLTPPGTGMGDIQYF.